Below, one T cell receptor beta chain is given with its context. Its antigen has not been determined. Per-base quality was not reported, and no clone a single base away is much larger than it. Here V drops 6 bases and J drops 10 bases, and the junction holds 8 bases not matched to any gene. The germline V gene provides CDR1 SGHAT and CDR2 FQNNGV. The CDR3 holds 15 amino acids from the cysteine to the phenylalanine. Just CDR3 DNA is preserved here, 45 bases in frame from base 1. This record comes from a study of cytomegalovirus exposure and HLA in healthy donors (dated by TCRdb to about 2017). In terms of the full investigation: A later analysis indicated that the 100 to 150 validation repertoires were generated on the platform also employed for the approximately 670 repertoires of the first cohort. The study was designed to test whether signatures of past pathogen exposure could be identified by cataloging public T cell receptors. Besides the first cohort of more than 650 subjects, a separate validation cohort made up of 120 or so different subjects was used. To predict cytomegalovirus infection status, the study brought together high-throughput TCR immunosequencing, statistical association of individual TCRs with disease status, and machine learning.

The donors belonged to the validation cohort of about 130 subjects, which was separate from the approximately 700-subject first cohort. Library construction relied on the immunoSEQ multiplex PCR assay. The original methods were these. To diagnose cytomegalovirus status from the catalog of TCR beta chain sequences, a statistical classification framework was built. Held by TCRdb, this immuneACCESS table contains in-frame sequences only and omits some clones. Under half of the omission traces to an unresolved V gene where checked; the cause of the rest is unknown. The V and J calls and the clone size are those of that table, but D and trimming were determined from the DNA. The sample records about 200,000 clones, 80% to 90% of which are singletons. 1% to 1.5% of the sample lies in the top ten. Findings and caveats that apply to the study as a whole: All 120 or so repertoires were used to score co-occurrence in the validation cohort in a later analysis, because that analysis had no HLA typing for the cohort. It was suggested by the authors that the approach could potentially be generalized to other disease states and immunological phenotypes. In both the original and validation cohorts, the classifier was reported to diagnose cytomegalovirus status with high specificity and sensitivity. Most TCR sequences were seen in very few donors, while some public TCRs were found in many individuals. A later analysis found that TCRs clustered in the first cohort also tended to co-occur in the approximately 120 validation repertoires, with just under 95% of cluster scores above 0. The study listed 164 TCR beta chains as associated with cytomegalovirus. A few of the identified cytomegalovirus-associated TCR beta chains were confirmed in vitro to be specific for cytomegalovirus antigens.

Material: PBMCs. This TCR derives from a woman under 40 in good health and CMV-seronegative. The receptor chain draws on TRBV11-2 and TRBJ2-1, with 14 bases aligning to TRBD2. Here the CDR3 is given as CASSSGTSGRWEQFF. The DNA sequence is given as TGTGCCAGCAGTTCCGGGACTAGCGGGAGATGGGAGCAGTTCTTC. The variable domain in full, with residues beyond the CDR3 obtained from the reference TRBV11-2 and TRBJ2-1 genes, is EAGVAQSPRYKIIEKRQSVAFWCNPISGHATLYWYQQILGQGPKLLIQFQNNGVVDDSQLPKDRFSAERLKGVDSTLKIQPAKLEDSAVYLCASSSGTSGRWEQFFGPGTRLTVL.